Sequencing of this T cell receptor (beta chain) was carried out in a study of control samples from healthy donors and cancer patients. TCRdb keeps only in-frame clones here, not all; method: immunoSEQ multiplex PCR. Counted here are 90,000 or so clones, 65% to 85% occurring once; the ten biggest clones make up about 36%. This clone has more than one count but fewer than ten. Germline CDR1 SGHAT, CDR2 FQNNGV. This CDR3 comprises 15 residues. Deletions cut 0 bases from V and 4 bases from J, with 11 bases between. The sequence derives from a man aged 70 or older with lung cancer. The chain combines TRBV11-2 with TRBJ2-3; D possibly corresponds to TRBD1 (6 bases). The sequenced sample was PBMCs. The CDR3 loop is CASSLEGAGADTQYF. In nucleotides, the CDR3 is TGTGCCAGCAGCTTAGAGGGGGCAGGCGCAGATACGCAGTATTTT. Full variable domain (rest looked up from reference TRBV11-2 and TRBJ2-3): EAGVAQSPRYKIIEKRQSVAFWCNPISGHATLYWYQQILGQGPKLLIQFQNNGVVDDSQLPKDRFSAERLKGVDSTLKIQPAKLEDSAVYLCASSLEGAGADTQYFGPGTRLTVL.